The 29 T cell receptor beta chains below were found in one sample sequenced in a study of OX40 agonist ivuxolimab in advanced cancers. Measured with immunoSEQ multiplex PCR; TCRdb has only the in-frame clones, and not every one. The table has 40,000 or so clones, around nine tenths seen once; the top ten hold roughly an eighth. This specimen was CD4+ or CD8+ T cells sorted from blood, taken in a trial of the OX40 agonist ivuxolimab. These receptors were collected from an adult with an advanced solid tumor such as melanoma, head and neck, liver or kidney cancer.

The chain carries TRBV2 and TRBJ1-1, with no clear D. The CDR3 contains 14 residues. V lost 6 bases and J lost 3, with 14 bases in between. Germline-derived CDR1 and CDR2 are SNHLY and FYNNEI. This CDR3 is CASRQTYGYTEAFF. Here the CDR3 DNA reads TGTGCCAGCAGGCAAACCTATGGGTACACTGAAGCTTTCTTT.

The chain links TRBV5-1 to TRBJ2-1, with no clear D. The CDR3 is made up of 13 amino acids. Germline lookup yields CDR1 SGHRS and CDR2 YFSETQ. The V end lost 4 bases, the J end lost 7 bases, and 12 bases lay between the germline ends. The CDR3, as DNA: TGCGCCAGCAGCCCCGAGAGCCGAAATGAGCAGTTCTTC. It translates to CASSPESRNEQFF.

The table lists this clone with a count of one. The CDR3 ends on some other residue instead of the conserved phenylalanine or tryptophan, so this is likely a read error. The CDR3, as DNA: TGTGCCACCAGCAGAGCTAGTTTCGACGAGCAGTACTCC. This translates into CATSRASFDEQYS. This chain links TRBV15 with TRBJ2-7; D unresolved. CDR3 length: 13 residues. Trimming removed 1 base at V and 5 bases at J, with 9 bases between. Germline CDR1 LNHNV, CDR2 YYDKDF (reference sequence).

The rearrangement uses TRBV28 and TRBJ2-1; D might be TRBD2 (5 bases). The length of the CDR3 is 14 residues. Germline CDR1 is MDHEN and CDR2 is SYDVKM. With 1 base removed from V and 6 bases from J, the gap between germline ends came to 10 bases. Written as DNA, the CDR3 is TGTGCCAGCAGTTTATACGCGGGTCTCAATGAGCAGTTCTTC. Translation gives CASSLYAGLNEQFF.

CDR3 sequence: CASSATGVPLYEQYF. The CDR3 region has the DNA TGTGCCAGCAGCGCAACAGGAGTACCCCTCTACGAGCAGTACTTC. V gene TRBV9 combines with J gene TRBJ2-7; TRBD1 might be the D (5 bases). The CDR3 sequence is 15 residues long. Deletions cut 3 bases from V and 3 bases from J, with 16 bases between. CDR1 is SGDLS, CDR2 YYNGEE, per germline.

The rearrangement joins TRBV4-2 to TRBJ2-1; D possibly corresponds to TRBD2 (6 bases). Germline lookup yields CDR1 LGHNA and CDR2 YNFKEQ. V shed 1 base and J shed 6 bases, with 10 bases lying between them. The CDR3 runs 14 residues. The CDR3 DNA sequence: TGTGCCAGCAGCCAAGTTGGGGGGATCAATGAGCAGTTCTTC. Translating gives CASSQVGGINEQFF.

V usage is TRBV28 and J usage is TRBJ2-3, with D hard to call. The CDR3 is made up of 13 amino acids. Trimming removed 5 bases from V and 2 bases from J, with 8 bases in between. The germline V gene encodes CDR1 MDHEN and CDR2 SYDVKM. The CDR3, as DNA: TGTGCCAGCAGTCTCTCAACCACAGATACGCAGTATTTT. It encodes CASSLSTTDTQYF.

The chain combines TRBV18 with TRBJ1-2, with TRBD1 as a possible D gene (5 bases). The CDR3 has 16 amino acids. The V end lost 1 base, the J end lost 5 bases, and 17 bases lay between the germline ends. Germline V gene data show CDR1 as KGHSH and CDR2 as LQKENI. DNA of the CDR3: TGTGCCAGCTCACCACTTTCCGATGCAGGGAGTTATGGCTACACCTTC. Its protein product is CASSPLSDAGSYGYTF.

This clone was observed a single time. This chain connects TRBV6-6 to TRBJ1-5; D gene ambiguous. The CDR3 has 12 amino acids. In germline, CDR1 is MNHNY, CDR2 SVGAGI (reference sequence). Trimming shortened V by 5 bases and J by 5 bases, and 7 bases separated the two germline ends. CDR3 coding DNA: TGTGCCAGCAGTACGCAGGATCAGCCCCAGCATTTT. Translated: CASSTQDQPQHF.

This clone was counted between two and nine times. V gene TRBV7-8 combines with J gene TRBJ1-1; possibly TRBD1 for D (5 bases). The V gene's germline CDR1 is SGHVS and CDR2 FQNEAQ. The V end was cut by 0 bases, the J end by 4 bases, with 18 bases between. The CDR3 loop spans 17 amino acids. The CDR3 sequence: CASSLAVGVAIGTEAFF. As DNA, the CDR3 is TGTGCCAGCAGCTTAGCCGTGGGGGTGGCAATCGGCACTGAAGCTTTCTTT.

V and J are TRBV6-1 and TRBJ2-2, with D hard to call. The CDR3 is 16 residues long. CDR1 and CDR2 (germline): MNHNS, SASEGT. The germline V and J ends were trimmed by 1 base and 0 bases, with 9 bases remaining between them. The CDR3 DNA reads TGTGCCAGCAGTGAAGAATGGTTCGCGAACACCGGGGAGCTGTTTTTT. Translating gives CASSEEWFANTGELFF.

V and J are TRBV12-5 and TRBJ1-1; no clear D. Germline V gene lookup returns CDR1 LGHNT and CDR2 FRNRAP. The CDR3 totals 11 residues. The ends were cut back, 4 bases at V and 4 bases at J, with 4 bases in the middle. This CDR3 reads CASGWGTEAFF. CDR3 nucleotide sequence: TGTGCTAGTGGTTGGGGCACTGAAGCTTTCTTT.

This clone was found once. V and J are TRBV6-5 and TRBJ2-7; D may correspond to TRBD1 or TRBD2 (5 bases each). Germline CDR1 MNHEY, CDR2 SVGAGI. The V end was cut by 8 bases, the J end by 2 bases, with 13 bases between. The CDR3 is 13 amino acids. In DNA, the CDR3 is TGTGCCAGCGGGGACGGGCTAGCCTACGAGCAGTACTTC. As protein: CASGDGLAYEQYF.

This chain uses TRBV19 with TRBJ1-5; D is undetermined. Trimming removed 5 bases from V and 3 bases from J, with 8 bases in between. Per germline, CDR1 LNHDA and CDR2 SQIVND (reference sequence). This CDR3 comprises 13 residues. The CDR3 reads CASSWVVNQPQHF. The CDR3 DNA sequence: TGTGCCAGTAGTTGGGTGGTCAATCAGCCCCAGCATTTT.

The CDR3: CASSSGLVENPYEQYF. In DNA, the CDR3 is TGTGCCAGCAGCTCCGGACTAGTGGAGAATCCCTACGAGCAGTACTTC. The chain uses TRBV7-9 and TRBJ2-7, with 7 positions matching TRBD2. V lost 4 bases to trimming and J lost 2 bases; unmatched junction nucleotides: 11. The CDR3 is 16 residues long. The germline gives CDR1 SEHNR, CDR2 FQNEAQ (reference sequence). The entire variable domain, with the rest obtained from reference TRBV7-9 and TRBJ2-7, is as follows: DTGVSQNPRHKITKRGQNVTFRCDPISEHNRLYWYRQTLGQGPEFLTYFQNEAQLEKSRLLSDRFSAERPKGSFSTLEIQRTEQGDSAMYLCASSSGLVENPYEQYFGPGTRLTVT.

This chain connects TRBV5-6 to TRBJ1-1; D uncertain. The germline V gene has CDR1 SGHDT and CDR2 YYEEEE. This CDR3 comprises 17 residues. Trimming stripped 3 bases from V and 5 bases from J, with 23 bases between. Written as DNA, the CDR3 is TGTGCCAGCAGCTCCCCAGGCCGGGTTGGAGGGCTGACTGAAGCTTTCTTT. Its translation is CASSSPGRVGGLTEAFF. Full variable domain (outside the CDR3, taken from reference TRBV5-6 and TRBJ1-1): DAGVTQSPTHLIKTRGQQVTLRCSPKSGHDTVSWYQQALGQGPQFIFQYYEEEERQRGNFPDRFSGHQFPNYSSELNVNALLLGDSALYLCASSSPGRVGGLTEAFFGQGTRLTVV.

This chain links TRBV11-2 with TRBJ2-1; 7 bases line up with TRBD1. Germline trimming cut 1 base from V and 7 bases from J; bases unmatched to any gene: 7. This CDR3 contains 15 residues. Germline V lookup: CDR1 SGHAT, CDR2 FQNNGV. The CDR3 coding sequence is TGTGCCAGCAGCTTAGCGGTGACAGGGACGAATGAGCAGTTCTTC. Translation gives CASSLAVTGTNEQFF. Full variable domain (outside the CDR3, taken from reference TRBV11-2 and TRBJ2-1): EAGVAQSPRYKIIEKRQSVAFWCNPISGHATLYWYQQILGQGPKLLIQFQNNGVVDDSQLPKDRFSAERLKGVDSTLKIQPAKLEDSAVYLCASSLAVTGTNEQFFGPGTRLTVL.

The chain carries TRBV18 and TRBJ1-6; D is uncertain. Germline V lookup: CDR1 KGHSH, CDR2 LQKENI. The V end was cut by 0 bases, the J end by 1 base, with 13 bases between. This CDR3 contains 18 residues. This CDR3 is CASSPPKGMKSYNSPLHF. DNA for the CDR3: TGTGCCAGCTCACCACCGAAAGGGATGAAGTCCTATAATTCACCCCTCCACTTT. Full variable domain (outside the CDR3, taken from reference TRBV18 and TRBJ1-6): NAGVMQNPRHLVRRRGQEARLRCSPMKGHSHVYWYRQLPEEGLKFMVYLQKENIIDESGMPKERFSAEFPKEGPSILRIQQVVRGDSAAYFCASSPPKGMKSYNSPLHFGNGTRLTVT.

The genes are TRBV2 and TRBJ2-7; 8 bases are shared with TRBD2. V lost 10 bases and J lost 4; bases outside the gene matches: 6. The CDR3 spans 12 residues. CDR1 is SNHLY, CDR2 FYNNEI, per germline. CDR3 region: CATGTRVYEQYF. The CDR3 nucleotides are TGTGCCACCGGGACTAGGGTGTACGAGCAGTACTTC.

This chain uses TRBV28 with TRBJ2-7; 9 bases align to TRBD2. V was clipped by 7 bases and J by 6 bases; unmatched bases: 13. The V gene's germline CDR1 is MDHEN and CDR2 SYDVKM. There are 15 residues in the CDR3. In nucleotides, the CDR3 is TGTGCCAGCACGGAGGCGGGGGGGGCCCATAGCGAGCAGTACTTC. This translates into CASTEAGGAHSEQYF. The full variable domain, in which reference TRBV28 and TRBJ2-7 provide the parts outside the CDR3, is DVKVTQSSRYLVKRTGEKVFLECVQDMDHENMFWYRQDPGLGLRLIYFSYDVKMKEKGDIPEGYSVSREKKERFSLILESASTNQTSMYLCASTEAGGAHSEQYFGPGTRLTVT.

This clone appeared a few times. The chain has TRBV28 and TRBJ1-6; D ambiguous. Trimming left V 7 bases short and J 8 bases short, with 6 bases between. From germline, CDR1 is MDHEN and CDR2 SYDVKM. CDR3 size: 11 residues. The CDR3 is CASMTYSPLHF. CDR3 DNA: TGTGCCAGCATGACTTATTCACCCCTCCACTTT.

This chain links TRBV7-1 with TRBJ2-6; D may be TRBD1 (5 bases). TRBV7-1 belongs to the ORF category, with a function that is uncertain. Trimming took off 3 bases at V and 5 bases at J, with 17 bases between the two ends. The CDR3 sequence is 17 residues long. The CDR3 DNA follows: TGTGCCAGCAGCTCGAGACAAGGACAAAGTCGGGCCAACGTCCTGACTTTC. Its protein product is CASSSRQGQSRANVLTF.

This rearrangement joins TRBV18 to TRBJ1-1, with 7 bases lining up with TRBD1. This CDR3 spans 15 amino acids. After removal of 2 bases from V and 6 bases from J, the junction contained 9 bases not matched to a gene. The V gene's germline CDR1 is KGHSH and CDR2 LQKENI. The CDR3 nucleotides are TGTGCCAGCTCACCATCAGGGGGTTTGATCGCTGAAGCTTTCTTT. Residues: CASSPSGGLIAEAFF.

V and J are TRBV9 and TRBJ2-1; TRBD1 might be the D (6 bases). The CDR3 has 15 amino acids. With 5 bases removed from V and 6 bases from J, the gap between germline ends came to 18 bases. The germline V gene encodes CDR1 SGDLS and CDR2 YYNGEE. The CDR3 is CASSLGWGTLNEQFF. CDR3 bases: TGTGCCAGCAGTCTGGGGTGGGGGACACTCAATGAGCAGTTCTTC.

This chain connects TRBV6-6 to TRBJ1-5; a weak D match, TRBD1 (6 bases). The germline CDR1 and CDR2 sequences are MNHNY and SVGAGI (reference sequence). This CDR3 region has 14 residues. Trimming left V 4 bases short and J 4 bases short, with 11 bases between. The CDR3 DNA is TGTGCCAGCAGTTGGGGGGACACGAATCAGCCCCAGCATTTT. Protein product: CASSWGDTNQPQHF.

V is TRBV6-5 and J is TRBJ1-1, with 8 bases fitting TRBD1. Trimming at V came to 4 bases and at J to 3 bases, leaving 7 bases not matched to a gene. CDR1 is MNHEY and CDR2 is SVGAGI in the germline V gene. CDR3 length: 15 amino acids. The CDR3 is CASSSTTGGDTEAFF. CDR3 in DNA: TGTGCCAGCAGTTCAACTACAGGGGGTGACACTGAAGCTTTCTTT.

The rearrangement joins TRBV19 to TRBJ2-3, with D tentatively TRBD1 or TRBD2 (6 bases each). CDR3 size: 16 residues. V was trimmed by 5 bases and J by 0 bases, leaving 15 bases between them. Germline CDR1 and CDR2: LNHDA and SQIVND (reference sequence). The CDR3 region is CASSLGGLASTDTQYF. For the CDR3, the DNA is TGTGCCAGTAGTCTAGGGGGACTGGCTAGCACAGATACGCAGTATTTT.

The genes are TRBV5-6 and TRBJ1-4; D is ambiguous. From germline, CDR1 is SGHDT and CDR2 YYEEEE. The CDR3 has 15 residues. V dropped 4 bases and J dropped 4 bases, with 14 bases sitting between them. The CDR3 DNA sequence: TGTGCCAGCAGCCTGACGGTTCCTGGTAATGAAAAACTGTTTTTT. Translating gives CASSLTVPGNEKLFF.

V is TRBV4-1 and J is TRBJ2-7; D might be TRBD1 or TRBD2, each matching 6 bases. The CDR3 covers 13 residues. The germline CDR1 and CDR2 sequences are MGHRA and YSYEKL. The V end lost 5 bases, the J end lost 2 bases, and 10 bases lay between the germline ends. Written as DNA, the CDR3 is TGCGCCAGCAGCGGGGGGCAAACCTACGAGCAGTACTTC. Residues: CASSGGQTYEQYF.